The rows below give T cell receptor beta chains drawn from one sample of a study of cytomegalovirus exposure and HLA in healthy donors. TCRdb's table, derived via immunoSEQ multiplex PCR, lists solely in-frame clones and lacks some. The table shows more than 95,000 clones, with roughly 89% occurring only once. The sequenced material came from PBMCs. The receptor source for this set is a woman aged 18-29 years in good health and CMV-seronegative. The CDR3 runs from the conserved cysteine through the conserved F or W. The D gene is left open where the match is weak. Clone size is stated in some rows and not others, as once, few, many or a class when expanded.

TRBD1,TRBJ2-1,.,TRBV19,TGTGCCAGTGGACAGGAAGACTGGAATGAGCAGTTCTTC,CASGQEDWNEQFF
TRBD2,TRBJ2-1,.,TRBV5-8,TGTGCCAGCAGCCGTCCCGGGACTAGCGGGAAAGAGAAGTTCTTC,CASSRPGTSGKEKFF
TRBD1,TRBJ1-1,.,TRBV4-1,TGCGCCAGCAGCCAAGATCACAGGGGCTTCTTT,CASSQDHRGFF
TRBD2,TRBJ2-5,.,TRBV30,TGTGCCTGGAGTGTAGGTCCTAGCGGGAGGTTTCATTCTAGCCGGGTCGGGGAGACCCAGTACTTC,CAWSVGPSGRFHSSRVGETQYF
.,TRBJ2-6,.,TRBV7-2,TGTGCCAGCAGCTTAGGGCCCTCTGGGGCCAACGTCCTGACTTTC,CASSLGPSGANVLTF
TRBD1,TRBJ2-3,.,TRBV27,TGTGCCAGCAGTTTATTGGGACAGGGGGCCTTGGGGAATACGCAGTATTTT,CASSLLGQGALGNTQYF
TRBD1,TRBJ2-7,.,TRBV28,TGTGCCAGCAGCCCAGGACAGGGAGGATACGAGCAGTACTTC,CASSPGQGGYEQYF
.,TRBJ2-7,.,TRBV7-2,TGTGCCAGCAGCCCCCAAGGCGGGACGGCGTACGAGCAGTACTTC,CASSPQGGTAYEQYF
TRBD1,TRBJ2-2,.,TRBV6-5,TGTGCCAGCAGCGACAGGGCCGGGGAGCTGTTTTTT,CASSDRAGELFF
TRBD1,TRBJ2-7,once,TRBV7-6,TGTGCCAGCAGCCCCGGGACAGGGGTGGGGGAGCAGTACTTC,CASSPGTGVGEQYF
.,TRBJ2-7,.,TRBV28,TGTGCCAGCACCCGGCGCACAGCGGGCCGCTACGAGCAGTACTTC,CASTRRTAGRYEQYF
TRBD2,TRBJ2-3,.,TRBV2,TGTGCCAGCAGCTCGACTAGCGGGGGGCAGCAGCTAACAGATACGCAGTATTTT,CASSSTSGGQQLTDTQYF
.,TRBJ1-2,.,TRBV27,TGTGCCAGCCATGACAGGAACTATGGCTACACCTTC,CASHDRNYGYTF
.,TRBJ2-7,.,TRBV19,TGTGCCAGTAGTATAGACTGGACAACCTACGAGCAGTACTTC,CASSIDWTTYEQYF